Each of the 31 T cell receptor beta chains below was sequenced from the same sample in a study of breast tumors, draining lymph nodes, adjacent tissues. One entry per CDR3 protein, called by TCRdb with MiXCR from the multiplex PCR reads. This table has some 130,000 distinct CDR3 sequences, 15% to 20% appearing once. The lymph nodes were axillary draining lymph nodes from breast cancer patients. The sample was axillary lymph node tissue. The source of these receptors is a female donor with breast cancer. Some clones in this sample may be carry-over from other donors' samples.

This clonotype was counted ten times or more. The chain has TRBV6-5 and TRBJ2-5, with D possibly TRBD1 on 6 matching bases. This CDR3 region has 12 residues. Trimming cost V 6 bases and J 1 base, with 6 bases left between them. Germline V gene lookup returns CDR1 MNHEY and CDR2 SVGAGI. CDR3 residues: CASRTGQETQYF. CDR3 in DNA: TGTGCCAGCAGGACAGGCCAAGAGACCCAGTACTTC.

Concerning this clonotype itself: Since a much larger clone is just one base distant, this may be a read error. The chain has TRBV3-1 and TRBJ1-2, with D uncertain. CDR1 LGHDT and CDR2 YNNKEL come from the germline V gene (reference sequence). This CDR3 is built from 14 residues. The CDR3 DNA reads TGTGCCAGCAGCCAAGATCTGGGTGGGTATGGCTACGCCTTC. Amino acids: CASSQDLGGYGYAF.

This clonotype was seen ten or more times. V and J are TRBV19 and TRBJ2-2; a weak D match, TRBD1 (6 bases). CDR1 and CDR2 from the germline V gene are LNHDA and SQIVND (reference sequence). CDR3 length equals 15 residues. Trimming took 6 bases from V and 4 from J, leaving 15 bases between them. CDR3 in amino acids: CASRPTGYGTGELFF. DNA for the CDR3: TGTGCCAGTAGGCCTACAGGGTACGGCACCGGGGAGCTGTTTTTT.

This clonotype was found many times. This chain joins TRBV12-5 and TRBJ2-1; D is uncertain. Germline CDR1 and CDR2: LGHNT and FRNRAP. The CDR3 spans 12 residues. The V gene lost 6 bases and the J gene lost 7 bases, with 10 bases spanning the gap. DNA of the CDR3: TGTGCTAGTGGGCCTTCCGAAAATGAGCAGTTCTTC. It yields the protein CASGPSENEQFF.

As concerns this clonotype: With a much larger clone just one base away, this may be a read error. V and J are TRBV12-3 or TRBV12-4 and TRBJ2-7, with 8 bases identical to TRBD2. This CDR3 region has 12 residues. V gave up 10 bases and J gave up 10 bases; unmatched junction bases: 12. In DNA form, the CDR3 reads TGTGCCACCCGGGGGGGGGGGTCGGAACAGTACTTC. Protein product: CATRGGGSEQYF.

This clonotype was observed many times. The chain is built from TRBV6-5 and TRBJ2-7; 11 positions agree with TRBD1. The CDR3 sequence is 14 residues long. The V gene's germline CDR1 is MNHEY and CDR2 SVGAGI. Trimming at V came to 5 bases and at J to 4 bases, leaving 4 bases not matched to a gene. CDR3 protein: CASSRTGGRYEQYF. The CDR3 bases are TGTGCCAGCAGTCGGACAGGGGGCAGGTACGAGCAGTACTTC.

This clonotype was observed at least ten times. The chain recombines TRBV6-5 with TRBJ2-7, with 7 nucleotides matching TRBD1. The length of the CDR3 is 15 residues. Unmatched junction bases numbered 9, after V lost 5 bases and J lost 2 bases. The germline V gene has CDR1 MNHEY and CDR2 SVGAGI. DNA of the CDR3: TGTGCCAGCAGTACCCCGACAGGGTACCCCTACGAGCAGTACTTC. It yields the protein CASSTPTGYPYEQYF.

With respect to this clonotype: A much larger clone is a single base away; this may be a read error. The rearrangement joins TRBV20-1 to TRBJ2-7; D is undetermined. Germline V lookup: CDR1 DFQATT, CDR2 SNEGSKA (reference sequence). V was trimmed by 1 base and J by 0 bases, leaving 13 bases between them. The CDR3 length is 15 residues. The CDR3 DNA sequence: TGCAGTGCTAGAGGTCAGAGACGGACCTCCTACGAGCAGTACTTC. It specifies CSARGQRRTSYEQYF.

This clonotype was detected ten times or more. This chain uses TRBV5-8 with TRBJ1-2; the D is unclear. The V gene lost 7 bases and the J gene lost 8 bases, with 15 bases spanning the gap. CDR1 SGHTS and CDR2 YDEGEE come from the germline V gene. The CDR3 length is 12 residues. The CDR3 loop reads CASSYEGGGYTF. The CDR3 region has the DNA TGTGCCAGCTCCTATGAGGGAGGGGGCTACACCTTC.

This clonotype was seen ten or more times. The chain couples TRBV20-1 to TRBJ1-5; D perhaps matches TRBD1 (5 bases). V lost 1 base and J lost 5, with 12 bases in between. The CDR3 has 14 residues. Germline-derived CDR1 and CDR2 are DFQATT and SNEGSKA (reference sequence). The CDR3 protein is CSARVSGGDQPQHF. CDR3 DNA sequence: TGCAGTGCTAGAGTATCGGGAGGGGATCAGCCCCAGCATTTT.

There are many counts of this clonotype. V is TRBV9 and J is TRBJ2-5; 7 bases fit TRBD2. The CDR3 has 16 amino acids. Germline V CDR1 and CDR2: SGDLS, YYNGEE. With V trimmed by 2 bases and J by 1 base, 8 bases remained unmatched. The CDR3 nucleotides read TGTGCCAGCAGCGTGGGACGCGGGGGAGTCCAAGAGACCCAGTACTTC. This gives the protein CASSVGRGGVQETQYF.

This clonotype was counted ten times or more. For the CDR3, the DNA is TGTGCCAGCAGCCGCGGGGACAGGGCTGGTGGCTACACCTTC. It yields the protein CASSRGDRAGGYTF. This sequence joins TRBV7-2 and TRBJ1-2; 9 nucleotides line up with TRBD1. Trimming at V came to 5 bases and at J to 7 bases, leaving 8 bases not matched to a gene. This CDR3 is 14 amino acids long. Germline CDR1 is SGHTA and CDR2 is FQGNSA.

The chain joins TRBV4-1 to TRBJ2-2; TRBD2 matches 12 bases. The CDR3 extends over 18 amino acids. The J segment lost 6 bases and the V segment lost 0 bases, leaving 8 bases of the junction unmatched. CDR1 and CDR2 from the germline V gene are MGHRA and YSYEKL. The CDR3 loop reads CASSQDLAGGLYAGELFF. CDR3 DNA sequence: TGCGCCAGCAGCCAAGATCTAGCGGGGGGGCTATACGCCGGGGAGCTGTTTTTT.

V and J are TRBV9 and TRBJ2-5; TRBD2 aligns across 9 bases. The CDR3 contains 16 residues. Germline lookup yields CDR1 SGDLS and CDR2 YYNGEE. Trimming removed 4 bases from V and 4 bases from J; junction bases left unmatched: 11. The CDR3 is CASSSGAGGRLETQYF. CDR3 nucleotides: TGTGCCAGCAGCTCAGGGGCGGGGGGGCGTCTAGAGACCCAGTACTTC.

Comment on this clonotype: This sequence may be a read error, since a much larger clone differs from it by one base. CDR3 loop: CASRHGGGEQFF. Written as DNA, the CDR3 is TGTGCCAGCAGACACGGCGGGGGCGAGCAGTTCTTC. The rearrangement links TRBV27 to TRBJ2-1; D may be TRBD2 (7 bases). Germline V gives CDR1 MNHEY, CDR2 SMNVEV (reference sequence). The CDR3 is made up of 12 amino acids. The V gene lost 6 bases and the J gene lost 10 bases, with 13 bases spanning the gap.

This chain links TRBV11-2 with TRBJ1-2, with D hard to call. Deletions cut 0 bases from V and 4 bases from J, with 12 bases between. The CDR3 is 15 residues long. Germline V gives CDR1 SGHAT, CDR2 FQNNGV. The CDR3: CASSLDLVRGYGYTF. The CDR3 coding sequence is TGTGCCAGCAGCTTAGATTTGGTCAGAGGCTATGGCTACACCTTC.

This clonotype was seen repeatedly, ten times or more. This chain connects TRBV6-1 to TRBJ2-2, with 8 bases matching TRBD1. From germline, CDR1 is MNHNS and CDR2 SASEGT. With V trimmed by 5 bases and J by 0 bases, 5 bases remained unmatched. The CDR3 covers 16 residues. The CDR3 DNA sequence: TGTGCCAGCAGTTCCCGGACAGGGACGAACACCGGGGAGCTGTTTTTT. It encodes CASSSRTGTNTGELFF.

This clonotype has a count of ten or more. V and J are TRBV6-5 and TRBJ1-6; 7 bases line up with TRBD1. The CDR3 loop spans 15 amino acids. The V gene end was trimmed by 5 bases and the J gene end by 7 bases; junction bases not matched to a gene: 8. Germline V gene lookup returns CDR1 MNHEY and CDR2 SVGAGI. CDR3 region: CASSGDRVSNSPLHF. In DNA form, the CDR3 reads TGTGCCAGCAGTGGAGACAGGGTGTCGAATTCACCCCTCCACTTT.

The table lists this clonotype with many counts. The chain carries TRBV28 and TRBJ2-3; the D is unclear. The CDR3 contains 13 residues. V was clipped by 6 bases and J by 0 bases, with 7 bases between them. Germline V gene data show CDR1 as MDHEN and CDR2 as SYDVKM. DNA of the CDR3: TGTGCCAGCAGGAAAGGGAGCACAGATACGCAGTATTTT. This codes for CASRKGSTDTQYF.

This clonotype was detected ten times or more. The chain employs TRBV6-6 and TRBJ2-1, with D unclear. Germline assignment: CDR1 MNHNY and CDR2 SVGAGI (reference sequence). The CDR3 is 12 residues long. Trimming pared 2 bases from V and 7 bases from J, leaving 6 bases between. CDR3 DNA: TGTGCCAGCAGTTACGTGGGGAATGAGCAGTTCTTC. It is translated as CASSYVGNEQFF.

This clonotype was seen a single time. The CDR3 loop reads CASSYSVGPVEEPQHF. CDR3 bases: TGTGCCAGCAGTTATTCGGTAGGGCCCGTGGAGGAGCCCCAGCATTTT. This chain joins TRBV6-9 and TRBJ1-5; D unclear. CDR1 and CDR2 (germline): MNHGY, SVAAGI. This CDR3 is built from 16 residues. Trimming took off 0 bases at V and 8 bases at J, with 17 bases between the two ends.

Turning to this clonotype: The junction departs from the called germline gene at one end, perhaps through a read error. The chain combines TRBV20-1 with TRBJ1-6; no clear D. The CDR3 has 12 amino acids. CDR1 is DFQATT, CDR2 SNEGSKA, per germline (reference sequence). This chain's CDR3 is CGAEIVNSPLHF. DNA of the CDR3: TGCGGTGCCGAGATAGTTAACTCACCCCTCCACTTT.

This clonotype was observed many times. One junction end disagrees with the germline gene, perhaps due to a read error. V and J are TRBV3-1 and TRBJ2-5; 9 nucleotides line up with TRBD2. CDR3 length: 13 amino acids. Germline V lookup: CDR1 LGHDT, CDR2 YNNKEL (reference sequence). CDR3 sequence: CASSQDRLADANF. In nucleotides, the CDR3 is TGTGCCAGCAGCCAAGACCGACTAGCGGATGCCAACTTC.

On this clonotype: With a much larger clone just one base away, this may be a read error. This is likely a read error, given that the CDR3 carries no conserved phenylalanine or tryptophan at its end. The DNA for the CDR3 is TGCAGTGCTAGGATGGTGGCAGGGGAGTACTCTGGGGCCAACGTCCTGACTTCC. It is translated as CSARMVAGEYSGANVLTS. J is TRBJ2-6 and V is TRBV20-1; D may be TRBD1 (6 bases). Germline V lookup: CDR1 DFQATT, CDR2 SNEGSKA (reference sequence). The V and J ends lost 3 bases and 0 bases respectively, with 18 bases between them. This CDR3 spans 18 amino acids.

This clonotype was detected ten times or more. At one of its ends the junction is not consistent with the germline gene, which may arise from a read error. The chain is built from TRBV7-7 and TRBJ2-1, with 8 positions matching TRBD2. The CDR3 totals 15 residues. Germline-derived CDR1 and CDR2 are SSHAT and FNYEAQ (reference sequence). Here the CDR3 reads CASSEGPAGDNEQFF. The CDR3 bases are TGTGCTAGCAGCGAGGGCCCAGCGGGAGATAATGAGCAGTTCTTC.

J is TRBJ1-5 and V is TRBV18; 7 bases are a match to TRBD1. The trim removed 2 bases at V and 4 bases at J, leaving 5 bases unmatched. The V gene's germline CDR1 is KGHSH and CDR2 LQKENI. The CDR3 extends over 15 amino acids. The CDR3 loop is CASSPGTVNNQPQHF. The CDR3 nucleotides read TGTGCCAGCTCACCAGGGACAGTTAATAATCAGCCCCAGCATTTT.

This clonotype has at least ten counts. This chain links TRBV10-3 with TRBJ2-5; D might be TRBD2 (6 bases). Per germline, CDR1 ENHRY and CDR2 SYGVKD. Trimming took off 5 bases at V and 3 bases at J, with 13 bases between the two ends. This CDR3 spans 14 amino acids. CDR3: CAISPNGGKETQYF. CDR3 nucleotide sequence: TGTGCCATCAGTCCCAATGGGGGGAAAGAGACCCAGTACTTC.

The table lists this clonotype with many counts. The chain carries TRBV24-1 and TRBJ2-2; TRBD2 aligns across 11 bases. The CDR3 has 18 residues. The V gene's germline CDR1 is KGHDR and CDR2 SFDVKD. With 0 bases clipped from V and 1 base from J, the junction kept 3 bases outside the gene matches. CDR3 DNA: TGTGCCACCAGTGATTTGAGGACTAGCGGGTTGAACACCGGGGAGCTGTTTTTT. This codes for CATSDLRTSGLNTGELFF.

This clonotype was seen repeatedly, ten times or more. The CDR3 DNA sequence: TGTGCCAGCAGTCTCCGGACAGGGAGGCGGTCCTACGAGCAGTACTTC. As protein: CASSLRTGRRSYEQYF. V is TRBV27 and J is TRBJ2-7; TRBD1 matches 8 bases. There are 16 residues in the CDR3. J lost 1 base, V lost 5 bases, and 10 bases had no gene match. Germline CDR1 is MNHEY and CDR2 is SMNVEV (reference sequence).

As concerns this clonotype: Possible read error: a much larger clone is one base away. The chain is built from TRBV9 and TRBJ1-4; TRBD1 is a possible D gene (5 bases). From germline, CDR1 is SGDLS and CDR2 YYNGEE. There are 12 residues in the CDR3. The CDR3 DNA is TGTGCCAGCAGGGGACTTGAGGAAATACTGTTTTTT. Amino acids: CASRGLEEILFF.

This clonotype has at least ten counts. The chain has TRBV20-1 and TRBJ2-2; 7 bases line up with TRBD2. CDR1 and CDR2 from the germline V gene are DFQATT and SNEGSKA (reference sequence). The length of the CDR3 is 13 residues. Trimming at V came to 3 bases and at J to 7 bases, leaving 5 bases not matched to a gene. The CDR3 here is CSASRLAGGELFF. The CDR3 DNA reads as TGCAGTGCTAGCCGACTAGCAGGCGGGGAGCTGTTTTTT.